These 11 T cell receptor beta chains came from one sample sequenced in a study of blood T cell repertoires in COVID-19. Produced via immunoSEQ multiplex PCR; TCRdb's table is partial and in-frame only. The sample has over 200,000 clones; 86% are singletons. What was sequenced was peripheral blood. Receptors originate from a man in his forties who had recovered from COVID-19.

The chain has TRBV4-2 and TRBJ1-3; D unclear. This CDR3 has 15 residues. Per the germline V gene, CDR1 is LGHNA and CDR2 is YNFKEQ. Trimming cost V 0 bases and J 0 bases, with 6 bases left between them. The CDR3 loop is CASSQDLSSGNTIYF. The CDR3 region has the DNA TGTGCCAGCAGCCAAGATTTGAGCTCTGGAAACACCATATATTTT.

The rearrangement uses TRBV6-2 or TRBV6-3 and TRBJ2-3; 7 nucleotides agree with TRBD2. Trimming at V came to 0 bases and at J to 6 bases, leaving 9 bases not matched to a gene. Germline V gene lookup returns CDR1 MNHEY and CDR2 SVGEGT. This CDR3 is built from 16 residues. CDR3 loop: CASSYSPGTTRDTQYF. The CDR3 DNA follows: TGTGCCAGCAGTTACTCGCCGGGGACTACCAGGGATACGCAGTATTTT.

The rearrangement uses TRBV6-4 and TRBJ1-6; possible D gene TRBD1, 6 bases. The CDR3 covers 13 residues. The V gene lost 8 bases and the J gene lost 8 bases, with 13 bases spanning the gap. Per the germline V gene, CDR1 is MRHNA and CDR2 is SNTAGT. The DNA for the CDR3 is TGTGCCAGCGGCCCTACAGGGCATTCACCCCTCCACTTT. Protein product: CASGPTGHSPLHF.

V usage is TRBV2 and J usage is TRBJ2-3, with a tentative D call TRBD2 (6 bases). The CDR3 is made up of 15 amino acids. The germline V and J ends were trimmed by 1 base and 0 bases, with 8 bases remaining between them. Germline CDR1 SNHLY, CDR2 FYNNEI. The CDR3 loop is CASSEVRGSTDTQYF. For the CDR3, the DNA is TGTGCCAGCAGTGAAGTACGGGGGAGCACAGATACGCAGTATTTT.

V is TRBV4-3 and J is TRBJ1-3; D possibly corresponds to TRBD1 (5 bases). CDR3 length: 15 amino acids. Germline V gives CDR1 LGHNA, CDR2 YSLEER. Trimming stripped 4 bases from V and 0 bases from J, with 10 bases between. CDR3 sequence: CASSPAGTSGNTIYF. The CDR3 DNA sequence: TGCGCCAGCAGCCCCGCGGGGACCTCTGGAAACACCATATATTTT.

This chain uses TRBV11-2 with TRBJ1-1, with D unclear. The V gene's germline CDR1 is SGHAT and CDR2 FQNNGV. The CDR3 covers 13 residues. The V end was cut by 1 base, the J end by 1 base, with 4 bases between. CDR3 DNA sequence: TGTGCCAGCAGCTTAGCCGGGAACACTGAAGCTTTCTTT. Amino acid sequence: CASSLAGNTEAFF.

To note about this clone: Different DNA sequences within this sample yield the same CDR3. The chain joins TRBV12-3 or TRBV12-4 to TRBJ2-1; TRBD2 aligns across 8 bases. This CDR3 has 13 amino acids. V was pared by 3 bases and J by 8 bases, with 3 bases of the junction left unmatched. The CDR3 region is CASSLAGGYEQFF. Written as DNA, the CDR3 is TGTGCCAGCAGTTTGGCGGGAGGTTATGAGCAGTTCTTC.

The table lists this clone with a count of one. This sequence joins TRBV12-3 or TRBV12-4 and TRBJ2-3; no reliable D call. V lost 4 bases, J lost 5 bases, and 7 bases lay in between. The CDR3 length is 12 residues. In DNA, the CDR3 is TGTGCCAGCAGTTCCCTAGGAGATACGCAGTATTTT. Amino acid sequence: CASSSLGDTQYF.

The gene calls are TRBV4-1 and TRBJ2-3, with D possibly TRBD2 on 6 matching bases. V gave up 4 bases and J gave up 0 bases, with 17 bases separating them. The germline V gene has CDR1 MGHRA and CDR2 YSYEKL. The CDR3 length is 17 residues. Here the CDR3 DNA reads TGCGCCAGCAGCCCCCATGCTAGCGCCACAAGCACAGATACGCAGTATTTT. Amino acids: CASSPHASATSTDTQYF.

A note on this clone: Different DNA sequences within this sample yield the same CDR3. This sequence joins TRBV12-5 and TRBJ2-1; 7 bases align to TRBD1. Germline CDR1 is LGHNT and CDR2 is FRNRAP. Germline trimming cut 6 bases from V and 2 bases from J; bases unmatched to any gene: 4. The CDR3 has 14 residues. The CDR3 nucleotides are TGTGCTAGTGGCCGGACAGGAACCTACAATGAGCAGTTCTTC. Translation: CASGRTGTYNEQFF.

This clone is a singleton in its sample. V is TRBV6-1 and J is TRBJ2-2; 7 nucleotides line up with TRBD1. After removal of 2 bases from V and 5 bases from J, the junction contained 2 bases not matched to a gene. Germline V CDR1 and CDR2: MNHNS, SASEGT. This CDR3 is built from 14 residues. CDR3 sequence: CASSETGDTGELFF. Here the CDR3 DNA reads TGTGCCAGCAGTGAAACAGGGGATACCGGGGAGCTGTTTTTT.